A single sample gave rise to the 20 T cell receptor beta chains below, sequenced in a study of blood T cell repertoires in COVID-19. The assay was immunoSEQ multiplex PCR, and TCRdb's table has in-frame clones only and misses some. The table lists under 350,000 clones, roughly nine tenths of them singletons. Sequencing was carried out using PBMCs or T cells enriched from blood (not recorded which). These TCRs come from a woman aged 60-75 years who had recovered from COVID-19.

The V and J genes are TRBV27 and TRBJ1-6, with TRBD1 as a possible D gene (6 bases). The CDR3 length is 16 residues. Per the germline V gene, CDR1 is MNHEY and CDR2 is SMNVEV (reference sequence). The ends were cut back, 7 bases at V and 7 bases at J, with 20 bases in the middle. The CDR3 spells CASNTESGASNSPLHF. The CDR3 bases are TGTGCCAGCAACACCGAATCAGGGGCCTCCAATTCACCCCTCCACTTT.

The chain has TRBV11-3 and TRBJ2-1; perhaps TRBD1 as D (5 bases). The V end lost 5 bases, the J end lost 2 bases, and 10 bases lay between the germline ends. The CDR3 has 14 amino acids. Looked up from germline, CDR1 is SGHNT and CDR2 is YENEEA. The chain's CDR3 is CASSLTETYNEQFF. The CDR3 DNA follows: TGTGCCAGCAGCCTGACAGAGACCTACAATGAGCAGTTCTTC.

The chain has TRBV4-1 and TRBJ2-3; no definite D call. This CDR3 has 12 residues. The V and J ends lost 1 base and 6 bases respectively, with 5 bases between them. Germline V gives CDR1 MGHRA, CDR2 YSYEKL. The CDR3 nucleotides are TGCGCCAGCAGCCAAGTTCGTGATACGCAGTATTTT. It translates to CASSQVRDTQYF.

V and J are TRBV28 and TRBJ2-7; 7 nucleotides agree with TRBD1. V lost 9 bases to trimming and J lost 1 base; unmatched junction nucleotides: 12. The CDR3 has 15 residues. Germline CDR1 MDHEN, CDR2 SYDVKM. This CDR3 reads CASSKETGWSYEQYF. The CDR3 nucleotides read TGTGCCAGTTCAAAGGAGACAGGGTGGTCCTACGAGCAGTACTTC.

CDR3 residues: CASSIGTGLGANEKLFF. The CDR3, as DNA: TGTGCCAGTAGTATAGGTACAGGGCTTGGGGCTAATGAAAAACTGTTTTTT. This rearrangement joins TRBV19 to TRBJ1-4, with D tentatively TRBD1 (6 bases). This CDR3 region has 17 residues. CDR1 and CDR2 (germline): LNHDA, SQIVND (reference sequence). The ends were cut back, 1 base at V and 3 bases at J, with 15 bases in the middle.

The chain joins TRBV30 to TRBJ1-1; perhaps TRBD1 as D (5 bases). This CDR3 is built from 14 residues. Germline values: CDR1 GTSNPN, CDR2 SVGIG (reference sequence). V was shortened by 2 bases and J by 6 bases, with 16 bases between the two germline ends. The CDR3 loop reads CAWSLRVLRPEAFF. DNA for the CDR3: TGTGCCTGGAGTCTCAGGGTGCTGAGGCCTGAAGCTTTCTTT. Based on the CDR3 plus reference TRBV30 and TRBJ1-1, the full variable domain is SQTIHQWPATLVQPVGSPLSLECTVEGTSNPNLYWYRQAAGRGLQLLFYSVGIGQISSEVPQNLSASRPQDRQFILSSKKLLLSDSGFYLCAWSLRVLRPEAFFGQGTRLTVV.

The chain carries TRBV5-6 and TRBJ1-5; D unresolved. CDR1 is SGHDT, CDR2 YYEEEE, per germline. The CDR3 has 14 amino acids. Between the trimmed V and J ends, which lost 0 bases and 1 base, there was a span of 5 bases. CDR3: CASSLGGSNQPQHF. DNA for the CDR3: TGTGCCAGCAGCTTGGGAGGAAGCAATCAGCCCCAGCATTTT.

This clone was seen just once. The chain is built from TRBV19 and TRBJ2-5, with D unclear. V dropped 7 bases and J dropped 5 bases, with 8 bases sitting between them. The CDR3 spans 11 residues. CDR1 is LNHDA, CDR2 SQIVND, per germline (reference sequence). The CDR3 nucleotides read TGTGCCAGTATGGGCCGGGAGACCCAGTACTTC. Its translation: CASMGRETQYF. Drawing the rest from reference TRBV19 and TRBJ2-5, the complete variable domain is DGGITQSPKYLFRKEGQNVTLSCEQNLNHDAMYWYRQDPGQGLRLIYYSQIVNDFQKGDIAEGYSVSREKKESFPLTVTSAQKNPTAFYLCASMGRETQYFGPGTRLLVL.

The J gene is TRBJ2-2, the V gene TRBV14, with 10 nucleotides matching TRBD2. Unmatched junction bases numbered 7, after V lost 6 bases and J lost 6 bases. This CDR3 region has 15 residues. Germline CDR1 SGHDN, CDR2 FVKESK. CDR3 region: CASSLLAGMAGELFF. The CDR3 DNA reads TGTGCCAGCAGTTTACTAGCGGGAATGGCCGGGGAGCTGTTTTTT.

The V call is TRBV5-4, the J call TRBJ1-1; TRBD1 is a possible D gene (6 bases). The CDR3 covers 16 residues. The germline V and J ends were trimmed by 3 bases and 4 bases, with 19 bases remaining between them. Germline values: CDR1 SGHNT, CDR2 YYREEE (reference sequence). The CDR3, as DNA: TGTGCCAGCAGCTCTAATGGGGCAGGGGCGGGCACTGAAGCTTTCTTT. Translated: CASSSNGAGAGTEAFF.

This rearrangement joins TRBV15 to TRBJ2-5; TRBD1 is a possible D gene (6 bases). Trimming left V 1 base short and J 1 base short, with 10 bases between. This CDR3 has 15 residues. The germline V gene encodes CDR1 LNHNV and CDR2 YYDKDF (reference sequence). DNA for the CDR3: TGTGCCACCAGCAGAGGGGTAGGGGGCCAAGAGACCCAGTACTTC. Its translation is CATSRGVGGQETQYF.

This rearrangement joins TRBV30 to TRBJ1-6; a weak D match, TRBD1 (6 bases). The CDR3 sequence is 12 residues long. Germline V gene data show CDR1 as GTSNPN and CDR2 as SVGIG (reference sequence). V was pared by 7 bases and J by 10 bases, with 14 bases between. CDR3 DNA sequence: TGTGCCTCTGAGGGTGACAGGTCACCCCTCCACTTT. It is translated as CASEGDRSPLHF.

This rearrangement joins TRBV19 to TRBJ1-4; perhaps TRBD1 as D (5 bases). CDR3 length: 17 amino acids. V lost 5 bases and J lost 7, with 23 bases in between. From germline, CDR1 is LNHDA and CDR2 SQIVND (reference sequence). Here the CDR3 DNA reads TGTGCCAGTAGTCGCACTCTGCTTGGGGGGGGTGGTGAAAAACTGTTTTTT. Protein: CASSRTLLGGGGEKLFF.

The V and J genes are TRBV5-4 and TRBJ2-1; TRBD2 is a possible D gene (6 bases). The germline CDR1 and CDR2 sequences are SGHNT and YYREEE (reference sequence). The V end lost 0 bases, the J end lost 6 bases, and 16 bases lay between the germline ends. The CDR3 is 16 amino acids. DNA of the CDR3: TGTGCCAGCAGCTTGGCCGGACTAAAACCTCTCAATGAGCAGTTCTTC. As protein: CASSLAGLKPLNEQFF.

The J gene is TRBJ2-3, the V gene TRBV2; TRBD2 matches at 11 bases. The CDR3 runs 15 residues. V shed 5 bases and J 5 bases; nucleotides not matched to a gene: 6. Germline CDR1 and CDR2: SNHLY and FYNNEI. The CDR3 loop is CASSFSGGAEDTQYF. CDR3 sequence (DNA): TGTGCCAGCAGTTTTAGCGGGGGGGCAGAAGATACGCAGTATTTT.

The chain has TRBV7-9 and TRBJ1-4; D might be TRBD1 (6 bases). The V gene lost 5 bases and the J gene lost 7 bases, with 20 bases spanning the gap. Germline V lookup: CDR1 SEHNR, CDR2 FQNEAQ (reference sequence). This CDR3 region has 16 residues. The CDR3 region is CASSPPGGEGREKLFF. CDR3 DNA sequence: TGTGCCAGCAGCCCCCCGGGGGGCGAGGGCCGTGAAAAACTGTTTTTT.

The CDR3, as DNA: TGTGCCAGCAGTCGGACCGGGACTACGACAGATACGCAGTATTTT. Translated, it gives CASSRTGTTTDTQYF. The chain recombines TRBV6-5 with TRBJ2-3, with TRBD2 matching over 7 bases. The V segment lost 5 bases and the J segment 3 bases; nucleotides outside the gene matches: 8. The germline V gene encodes CDR1 MNHEY and CDR2 SVGAGI. CDR3 length: 15 residues.

The chain employs TRBV11-1 and TRBJ1-6; TRBD1 matches at 8 bases. The germline V gene has CDR1 SGHAT and CDR2 FQDESV (reference sequence). This CDR3 contains 16 residues. The V and J ends lost 5 bases and 5 bases, in that order; junction bases with no gene match: 8. CDR3 nucleotide sequence: TGTGCCAGCAGCCTAAACCGGGACAGGAATAATTCACCCCTCCACTTT. Amino acid sequence: CASSLNRDRNNSPLHF.

This clone was seen a handful of times. The chain recombines TRBV11-3 with TRBJ2-2; possible D gene TRBD2, 6 bases. V was trimmed by 2 bases and J by 5 bases, leaving 6 bases between them. Germline lookup yields CDR1 SGHNT and CDR2 YENEEA. The CDR3 is made up of 13 amino acids. The CDR3 DNA sequence: TGTGCCAGCAGCTTACGGGGGACCGGGGAGCTGTTTTTT. Its translation is CASSLRGTGELFF.

The rearrangement joins TRBV30 to TRBJ1-2; perhaps TRBD1 as D (5 bases). With 1 base removed from V and 4 bases from J, the gap between germline ends came to 7 bases. Germline CDR1 GTSNPN, CDR2 SVGIG (reference sequence). CDR3 length: 12 residues. CDR3 sequence (DNA): TGTGCCTGGAGTGGGGGGGGCTATGGCTACACCTTC. Encoded protein: CAWSGGGYGYTF.